This entry lists 13 T cell receptor beta chains sequenced from one sample in a study of T-cell reconstitution after alpha-beta-depleted transplantation in children. The TCRbeta library incorporated unique molecular identifiers. A single record per CDR3 protein comes from TCRdb applying MiXCR to the PCR reads. The table has around 960,000 distinct CDR3 sequences, about 29% seen once. This sample comprised PBMCs, mostly from graft donor cells, obtained 360 days after TCRalphabeta/CD19-depleted stem cell transplant. Source of these receptors: a boy younger than two who had a stem cell transplant for SCID, so the T cells may come from the graft donor.

The chain is built from TRBV2 and TRBJ2-3, with TRBD2 matching over 8 bases. There are 18 residues in the CDR3. Germline assignment: CDR1 SNHLY and CDR2 FYNNEI. J lost 2 bases, V lost 0 bases, and 10 bases had no gene match. CDR3 bases: TGTGCCAGCAGTGAAGCGGTCCGGGGTAGCGGGGCCACAGATACGCAGTATTTT. As protein: CASSEAVRGSGATDTQYF. Complete variable domain (other parts from reference TRBV2 and TRBJ2-3): EPEVTQTPSHQVTQMGQEVILRCVPISNHLYFYWYRQILGQKVEFLVSFYNNEISEKSEIFDDQFSVERPDGSNFTLKIRSTKLEDSAMYFCASSEAVRGSGATDTQYFGPGTRLTVL.

V usage is TRBV18 and J usage is TRBJ1-5; 7 bases match TRBD1. V shed 2 bases, J shed 3 bases, and the junction held 7 bases outside the gene matches. CDR3 length equals 16 residues. In germline, CDR1 is KGHSH, CDR2 LQKENI. CDR3 sequence: CASSPWAGGVNQPQHF. The CDR3, as DNA: TGTGCCAGCTCACCATGGGCAGGGGGAGTCAATCAGCCCCAGCATTTT.

CDR3: CASSLQIYNEQFF. In DNA form, the CDR3 reads TGTGCCAGCAGCTTACAGATATACAATGAGCAGTTCTTC. J is TRBJ2-1 and V is TRBV11-2; the D is unclear. The V and J ends lost 2 bases and 4 bases respectively, with 6 bases between them. The CDR3 spans 13 residues. Germline CDR1 is SGHAT and CDR2 is FQNNGV.

This clonotype was counted between two and nine times. V and J are TRBV5-5 and TRBJ2-1; either TRBD1 or TRBD2 may supply D (5 bases each). The CDR3 totals 12 residues. V lost 4 bases and J 8 bases, leaving 10 bases between the germline ends. CDR1 SGHKS and CDR2 YYEKEE come from the germline V gene (reference sequence). The CDR3 here is CASSPGTDEQFF. Here the CDR3 DNA reads TGTGCCAGCAGCCCGGGGACCGATGAGCAGTTCTTC.

This clonotype was seen more than once but under ten times. The chain is built from TRBV5-1 and TRBJ2-5, with 7 bases matching TRBD1. Germline loops: CDR1 SGHRS, CDR2 YFSETQ. V was clipped by 4 bases and J by 4 bases; unmatched bases: 4. The CDR3 is 13 residues long. Here the CDR3 DNA reads TGCGCCAGCAGCCAAACAGGGGCAGAGACCCAGTACTTC. This sequence encodes CASSQTGAETQYF.

The rearrangement links TRBV5-5 to TRBJ1-4; 8 nucleotides line up with TRBD1. The CDR3 has 16 residues. Germline-derived CDR1 and CDR2 are SGHKS and YYEKEE (reference sequence). V dropped 4 bases and J dropped 5; count of bases not matched to a gene: 10. CDR3 in DNA: TGTGCCAGCAGCCAGCCGACAGGGGCGGAGAATGAAAAACTGTTTTTT. It is translated as CASSQPTGAENEKLFF.

This clonotype was counted a few times. The rearrangement links TRBV12-3 or TRBV12-4 to TRBJ2-4; 8 bases line up with TRBD2. The CDR3 totals 20 residues. The J segment lost 1 base and the V segment lost 6 bases, leaving 20 bases of the junction unmatched. The CDR3 sequence is CASSPPVVAGGPPAKNIQYF. As DNA, the CDR3 is TGTGCCAGCAGCCCCCCGGTGGTGGCGGGGGGCCCCCCCGCCAAAAACATTCAGTACTTC.

V is TRBV20-1 and J is TRBJ2-7; D may be TRBD2 (5 bases). The CDR3 has 15 residues. V lost 0 bases and J 0 bases, leaving 12 bases between the germline ends. Germline CDR1 DFQATT, CDR2 SNEGSKA (reference sequence). The CDR3 loop is CSARDSLALSYEQYF. CDR3 nucleotide sequence: TGCAGTGCTAGAGATAGTCTAGCTCTCTCCTACGAGCAGTACTTC.

CDR3 amino acids: CASSLVGQAQGNYGYTF. DNA of the CDR3: TGTGCCAGCAGCTTAGTGGGACAGGCTCAGGGCAACTATGGCTACACCTTC. The J gene is TRBJ1-2, the V gene TRBV7-8; 8 bases line up with TRBD1. Losses at the gene ends were 1 base for V and 2 bases for J; bases not matched to a gene: 9. CDR3 length equals 17 residues. The germline V gene has CDR1 SGHVS and CDR2 FQNEAQ. The whole variable domain, filled in from reference TRBV7-8 and TRBJ1-2, reads GAGVSQSPRYKVAKRGQDVALRCDPISGHVSLFWYQQALGQGPEFLTYFQNEAQLDKSGLPSDRFFAERPEGSVSTLKIQRTQQEDSAVYLCASSLVGQAQGNYGYTFGSGTRLTVV.

The V call is TRBV20-1, the J call TRBJ2-7; TRBD2 matches at 11 bases. The V segment lost 3 bases and the J segment 0 bases; nucleotides outside the gene matches: 7. The CDR3 totals 16 residues. Germline CDR1 and CDR2: DFQATT and SNEGSKA (reference sequence). The CDR3 loop reads CSASKGLAGSSYEQYF. DNA of the CDR3: TGCAGTGCTAGCAAAGGACTAGCGGGTAGCTCCTACGAGCAGTACTTC.

This clonotype was seen only a few times. CDR3 nucleotide sequence: TGTGCCAGCAGCGCCCACAGGGGAGGCGAGACCCAGTACTTC. Amino acids: CASSAHRGGETQYF. The chain recombines TRBV9 with TRBJ2-5; D may be TRBD1 (7 bases). The CDR3 sequence is 14 residues long. CDR1 and CDR2 (germline): SGDLS, YYNGEE. Trimming stripped 3 bases from V and 5 bases from J, with 14 bases between. The whole variable domain, filled in from reference TRBV9 and TRBJ2-5, reads DSGVTQTPKHLITATGQRVTLRCSPRSGDLSVYWYQQSLDQGLQFLIQYYNGEERAKGNILERFSAQQFPDLHSELNLSSLELGDSALYFCASSAHRGGETQYFGPGTRLLVL.

The rearrangement uses TRBV10-3 and TRBJ2-7; D gene ambiguous. Trimming took 6 bases from V and 5 from J, leaving 14 bases between them. CDR3 length: 13 amino acids. Germline assignment: CDR1 ENHRY and CDR2 SYGVKD. Here the CDR3 DNA reads TGTGCCATCAGGGAACACGGCCAGGACGAGCAGTACTTC. Its translation: CAIREHGQDEQYF.

The genes are TRBV5-1 and TRBJ1-4; D not certain. Germline-derived CDR1 and CDR2 are SGHRS and YFSETQ. V dropped 2 bases and J dropped 2 bases, with 10 bases sitting between them. The CDR3 loop spans 15 amino acids. The CDR3 DNA sequence: TGCGCCAGCAGCTTCGAGAGGGCTACTAATGAAAAACTGTTTTTT. Translation: CASSFERATNEKLFF.